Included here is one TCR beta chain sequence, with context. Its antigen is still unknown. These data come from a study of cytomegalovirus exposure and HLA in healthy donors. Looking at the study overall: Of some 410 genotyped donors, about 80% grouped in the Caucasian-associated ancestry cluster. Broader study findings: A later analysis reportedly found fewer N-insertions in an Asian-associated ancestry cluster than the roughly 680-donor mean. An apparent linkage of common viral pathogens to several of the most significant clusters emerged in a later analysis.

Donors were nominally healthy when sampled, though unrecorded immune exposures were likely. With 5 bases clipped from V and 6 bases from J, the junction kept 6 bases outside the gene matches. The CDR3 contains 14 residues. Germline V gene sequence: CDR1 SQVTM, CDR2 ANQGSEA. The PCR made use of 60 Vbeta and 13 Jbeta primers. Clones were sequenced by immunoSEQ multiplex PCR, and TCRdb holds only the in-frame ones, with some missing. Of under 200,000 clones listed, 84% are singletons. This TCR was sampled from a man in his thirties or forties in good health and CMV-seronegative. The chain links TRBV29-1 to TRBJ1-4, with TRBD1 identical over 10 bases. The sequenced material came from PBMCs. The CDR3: CSVRGGQGYEKLFF. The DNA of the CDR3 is TGCAGCGTTCGGGGGGGACAGGGGTATGAAAAACTGTTTTTT.